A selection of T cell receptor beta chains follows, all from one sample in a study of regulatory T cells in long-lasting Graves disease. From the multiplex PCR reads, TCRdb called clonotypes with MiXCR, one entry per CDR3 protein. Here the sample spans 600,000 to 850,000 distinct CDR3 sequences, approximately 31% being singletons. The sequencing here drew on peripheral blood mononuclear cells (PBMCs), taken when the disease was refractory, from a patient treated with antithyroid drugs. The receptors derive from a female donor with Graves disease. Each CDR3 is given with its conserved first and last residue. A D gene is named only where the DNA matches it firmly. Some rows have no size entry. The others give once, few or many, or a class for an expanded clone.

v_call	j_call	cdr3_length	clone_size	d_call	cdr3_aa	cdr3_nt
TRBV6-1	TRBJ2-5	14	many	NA	CASRVDYRQETQYF	TGTGCCAGCAGGGTGGACTACCGACAAGAGACCCAGTACTTC
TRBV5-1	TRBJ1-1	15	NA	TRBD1	CASSPRTGLDTEAFF	TGCGCCAGCAGCCCTCGGACAGGATTGGACACTGAAGCTTTCTTT
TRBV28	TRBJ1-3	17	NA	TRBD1	CASRSGTGGISGNTIYF	TGTGCCAGCAGGTCCGGGACAGGGGGCATATCTGGAAACACCATATATTTT
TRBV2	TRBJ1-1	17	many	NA	CASSEVGTPGGNTEAFF	TGTGCCAGCAGTGAAGTTGGTACACCTGGGGGAAACACTGAAGCTTTCTTT
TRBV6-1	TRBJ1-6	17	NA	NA	CASTRLRGPGGNSPLHF	TGTGCCAGCACCAGACTTCGCGGCCCCGGGGGTAATTCACCCCTCCACTTT
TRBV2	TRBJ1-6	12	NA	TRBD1	CASRQGGSPLHF	TGTGCCAGCAGACAGGGGGGATCACCCCTCCACTTT
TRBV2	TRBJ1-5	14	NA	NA	CASRRQVGNQPQHF	TGTGCCAGCAGGAGACAGGTCGGCAATCAGCCCCAGCATTTT
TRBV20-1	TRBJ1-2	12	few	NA	CSAVGTKRGYTF	TGCAGTGCCGTCGGGACCAAGAGGGGCTACACCTTC
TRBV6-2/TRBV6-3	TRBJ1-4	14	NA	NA	CASSRGHHNEKLFF	TGTGCCAGCAGCCGAGGACATCATAATGAAAAACTGTTTTTT
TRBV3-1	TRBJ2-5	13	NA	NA	CASSQVRGETQYF	TGTGCCAGCAGCCAAGTGCGGGGAGAGACCCAGTACTTC
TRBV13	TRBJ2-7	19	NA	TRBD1	CASSRTWHAGTVVTYEQYF	TGTGCCAGCAGCCGTACTTGGCACGCCGGGACAGTGGTCACCTACGAGCAGTACTTC
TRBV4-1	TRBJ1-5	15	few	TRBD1	CASSQPDREVQPQHF	TGCGCCAGCAGCCAACCTGACAGGGAGGTCCAGCCCCAGCATTTT